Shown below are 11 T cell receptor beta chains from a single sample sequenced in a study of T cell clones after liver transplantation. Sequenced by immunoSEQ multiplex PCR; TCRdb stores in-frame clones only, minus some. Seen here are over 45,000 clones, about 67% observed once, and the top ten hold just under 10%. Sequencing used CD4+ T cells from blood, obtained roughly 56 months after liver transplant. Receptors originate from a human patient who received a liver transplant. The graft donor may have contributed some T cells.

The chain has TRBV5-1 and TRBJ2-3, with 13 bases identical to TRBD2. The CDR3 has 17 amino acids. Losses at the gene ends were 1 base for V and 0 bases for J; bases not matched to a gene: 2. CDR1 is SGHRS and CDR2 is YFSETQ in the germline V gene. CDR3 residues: CASSLTSGGGSTDTQYF. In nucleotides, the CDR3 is TGCGCCAGCAGCTTGACTAGCGGGGGGGGCAGCACAGATACGCAGTATTTT.

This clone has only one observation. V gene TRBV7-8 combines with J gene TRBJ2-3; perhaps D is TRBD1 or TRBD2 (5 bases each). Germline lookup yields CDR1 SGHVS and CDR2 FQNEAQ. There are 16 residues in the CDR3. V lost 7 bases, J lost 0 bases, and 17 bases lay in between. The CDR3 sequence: CASIDKWGRSTDTQYF. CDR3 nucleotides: TGTGCCAGCATCGACAAATGGGGGAGAAGCACAGATACGCAGTATTTT.

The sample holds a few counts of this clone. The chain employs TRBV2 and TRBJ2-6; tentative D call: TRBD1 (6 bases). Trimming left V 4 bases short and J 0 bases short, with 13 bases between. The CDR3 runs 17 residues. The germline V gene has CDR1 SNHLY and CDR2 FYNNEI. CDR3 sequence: CASSGGQGSSGANVLTF. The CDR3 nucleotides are TGTGCCAGCAGTGGGGGGCAGGGGAGCTCTGGGGCCAACGTCCTGACTTTC.

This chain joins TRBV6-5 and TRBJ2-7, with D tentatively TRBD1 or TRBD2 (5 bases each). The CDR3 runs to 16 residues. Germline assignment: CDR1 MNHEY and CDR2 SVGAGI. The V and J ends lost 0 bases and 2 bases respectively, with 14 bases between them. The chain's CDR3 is CASSYSKGPGAYEQYF. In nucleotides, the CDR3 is TGTGCCAGCAGTTACTCGAAGGGACCCGGCGCCTACGAGCAGTACTTC.

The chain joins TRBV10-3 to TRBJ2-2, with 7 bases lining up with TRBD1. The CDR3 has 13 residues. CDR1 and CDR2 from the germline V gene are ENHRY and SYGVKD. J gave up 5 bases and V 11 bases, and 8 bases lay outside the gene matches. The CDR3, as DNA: TGTGCCGCACAACAGGGGAAGACCGGGGAGCTGTTTTTT. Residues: CAAQQGKTGELFF.

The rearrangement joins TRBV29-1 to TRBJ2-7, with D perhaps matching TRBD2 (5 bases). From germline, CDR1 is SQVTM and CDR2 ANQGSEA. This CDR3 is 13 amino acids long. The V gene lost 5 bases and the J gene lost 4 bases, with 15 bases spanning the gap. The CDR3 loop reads CSVSERTGYEQYF. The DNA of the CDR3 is TGCAGCGTTTCCGAGCGTACGGGGTACGAGCAGTACTTC.

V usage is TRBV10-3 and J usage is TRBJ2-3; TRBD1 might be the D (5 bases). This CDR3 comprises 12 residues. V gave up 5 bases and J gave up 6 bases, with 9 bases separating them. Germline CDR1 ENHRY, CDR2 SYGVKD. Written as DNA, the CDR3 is TGTGCCATCAGTCTTCCAGGGGATACGCAGTATTTT. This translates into CAISLPGDTQYF.

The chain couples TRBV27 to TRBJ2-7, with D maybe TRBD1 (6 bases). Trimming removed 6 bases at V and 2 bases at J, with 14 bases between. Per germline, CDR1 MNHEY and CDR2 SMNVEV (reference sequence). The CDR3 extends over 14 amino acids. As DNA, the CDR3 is TGTGCCAGCAGCCTAGACAGGCGCGCCTACGAGCAGTACTTC. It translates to CASSLDRRAYEQYF.

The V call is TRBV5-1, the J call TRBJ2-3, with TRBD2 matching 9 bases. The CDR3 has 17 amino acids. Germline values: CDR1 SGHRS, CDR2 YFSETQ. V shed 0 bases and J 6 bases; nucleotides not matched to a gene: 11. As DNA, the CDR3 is TGCGCCAGCAGCTTGGATTTCGCGGGGGGGCGCTCCGATACGCAGTATTTT. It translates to CASSLDFAGGRSDTQYF.

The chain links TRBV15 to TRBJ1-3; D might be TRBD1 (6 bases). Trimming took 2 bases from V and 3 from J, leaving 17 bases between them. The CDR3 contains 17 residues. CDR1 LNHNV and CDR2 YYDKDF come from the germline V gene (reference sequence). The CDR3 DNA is TGTGCCACCAGCAGATCTATAGGACAGATAGATGGAAACACCATATATTTT. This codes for CATSRSIGQIDGNTIYF.

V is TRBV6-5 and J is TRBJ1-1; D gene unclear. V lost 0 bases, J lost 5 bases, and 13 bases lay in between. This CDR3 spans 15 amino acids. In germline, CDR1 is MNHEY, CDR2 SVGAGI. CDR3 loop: CASSYSYTSGTEAFF. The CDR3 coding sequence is TGTGCCAGCAGTTACTCCTATACCTCGGGGACTGAAGCTTTCTTT.